These T cell receptor beta chains were read from a single sample in a study of T cell repertoires in cytomegalovirus infection. TCRdb itself ran the reads through MiXCR, one entry per CDR3 protein. The sample shows 400,000 or so distinct CDR3 sequences, about a sixth of them seen only once. Sample: PBMCs. The receptors stem from a human donor in good health (CMV status not recorded). Some clones in this sample may be carry-over from other donors' samples. The CDR3 runs from the conserved cysteine through the conserved F or W. The D gene is left open where the match is weak. Clone size, where shown, is once, few, many, or a class for clones that have expanded.

clone_size j_call v_call d_call cdr3_aa cdr3_nt
many TRBJ1-5 TRBV7-2 - CASSLEWAYSNQPQHF TGTGCCAGCAGCTTAGAATGGGCATATAGCAATCAGCCCCAGCATTTT
few TRBJ1-5 TRBV7-2 - CASSLKADNQPQHF TGTGCCAGCAGCTTAAAGGCAGACAATCAGCCCCAGCATTTT
few TRBJ1-1 TRBV29-1 - CSVSLFENTEAFF TGCAGCGTCTCACTTTTTGAGAACACTGAAGCTTTCTTT
- TRBJ2-7 TRBV3-1 TRBD2 CASITGTSGADYEQYF TGTGCCAGCATAACCGGGACTAGCGGGGCAGATTACGAGCAGTACTTC
many TRBJ1-1 TRBV12-3/TRBV12-4 - CASRMTENTEAFF TGTGCCAGCAGAATGACAGAGAACACTGAAGCTTTCTTT
- TRBJ2-7 TRBV20-1 - CSAVRGEEQYF TGCAGTGCGGTCAGGGGGGAAGAGCAGTACTTC
- TRBJ2-7 TRBV6-6 - CASDRGGGYEQYF TGTGCCAGTGACAGGGGCGGGGGCTACGAGCAGTACTTC
many TRBJ2-1 TRBV7-8 - CASSLVGTSRPYNEQFF TGTGCCAGCAGCTTAGTCGGGACATCCAGGCCCTACAATGAGCAGTTCTTC
few TRBJ1-6 TRBV19 - CASSSRTAGSPLHF TGTGCCAGTTCCTCGCGGACAGCCGGGTCACCCCTCCACTTT
- TRBJ2-7 TRBV5-4 - CASSLAMEHEQYF TGTGCCAGCAGCTTGGCGATGGAGCACGAGCAGTACTTC
- TRBJ1-2 TRBV4-1 TRBD1 CASSRLGQGGDYGYTF TGCGCCAGCAGCCGCCTGGGACAGGGAGGAGACTATGGCTACACCTTC
- TRBJ1-1 TRBV18 - CASYEGTGTEAFF TGTGCCAGCTACGAGGGGACGGGGACTGAAGCTTTCTTT
many TRBJ2-7 TRBV11-1 - CASSFSSRGYEQYF TGTGCCAGCAGCTTCTCCTCCAGGGGCTACGAGCAGTACTTC
- TRBJ2-3 TRBV15 - CATARGGSTDTQYF TGTGCCACCGCGCGAGGCGGGAGCACAGATACGCAGTATTTT
- TRBJ2-1 TRBV7-2 TRBD1 CASSFRQGQNEQFF TGTGCCAGCAGCTTCAGACAGGGCCAGAATGAGCAGTTCTTC